Listed below are T cell receptor beta chains from one sample, sequenced in a study of cytomegalovirus exposure and HLA in healthy donors. Profiled with immunoSEQ multiplex PCR; TCRdb holds only in-frame clones, not every one. This sample carries 130,000 to 150,000 clones, roughly 87% of them seen once, and the ten largest clones take under 5%. The sequenced material came from PBMCs. These receptors were taken from a young man in good health and CMV-seropositive. Both conserved end residues are part of each CDR3. D genes are given only for firm matches. The size of a clone is reported for some rows only, either as once, few or many, or as a class for expanded clones.

v_gene	abundance	d_gene	len	j_gene	CDR3nt	CDR3aa
TRBV4-2	-	-	17	TRBJ2-6	TGTGCCAGCAGCCAAGAATTGGGCAGAAACGGGGCCAACGTCCTGACTTTC	CASSQELGRNGANVLTF
TRBV6-4	few	-	14	TRBJ1-2	TGTGCCAGCAGTGACTCGGCGGGGGCTGATGGCTACACCTTC	CASSDSAGADGYTF
TRBV9	few	-	14	TRBJ1-2	TGTGCCAGCAGCGTAGGTCCAGGTAACTATGGCTACACCTTC	CASSVGPGNYGYTF
TRBV13	-	TRBD1	13	TRBJ2-7	TGTGCCAGCAGCCGACAGGGGTTCTACGAGCAGTACTTC	CASSRQGFYEQYF
TRBV6-5	-	TRBD1	13	TRBJ2-5	TGTGCCAGCAGTTTGACAGGGGAAGAGACCCAGTACTTC	CASSLTGEETQYF
TRBV30	once	TRBD2	19	TRBJ2-1	TGTGCCTGGTCCGAGTCCCCTACTAGCGGGGGGTTCCTCTACAATGAGCAGTTCTTC	CAWSESPTSGGFLYNEQFF
TRBV5-6	-	-	17	TRBJ2-1	TGTGCCAGCAGCTTCCAAGGTCTGCGGGGTATAAACAATGAGCAGTTCTTC	CASSFQGLRGINNEQFF
TRBV4-1	-	-	15	TRBJ1-1	TGCGCCAGCAGCCAATTAGGACTAATCAACACTGAAGCTTTCTTT	CASSQLGLINTEAFF
TRBV7-6	-	-	15	TRBJ1-5	TGTGCCAGCAGCTTAAACCCAGGGAACAATCAGCCCCAGCATTTT	CASSLNPGNNQPQHF
TRBV4-1	-	TRBD2	15	TRBJ2-1	TGCGCCAGCAGCCAGGGGGACTACGCCTACAATGAGCAGTTCTTC	CASSQGDYAYNEQFF
TRBV23-1	-	-	14	TRBJ1-2	TGCGCCAGCAGTCTGTGGCGGGGCACGGAAGGCTACACCTTC	CASSLWRGTEGYTF
TRBV13	-	-	15	TRBJ1-2	TGTGCCAGCAGCTTCCAGACAGGCGAGGACTATGGCTACACCTTC	CASSFQTGEDYGYTF
TRBV6-6	-	TRBD1	15	TRBJ1-2	TGTGCCAGCAGTGCCGGGGGGACAGGGAGCTATGGCTACACCTTC	CASSAGGTGSYGYTF
TRBV6-1	-	-	13	TRBJ1-5	TGTGCCAGTAGACAGGTTAACAATCAGCCCCAGCATTTT	CASRQVNNQPQHF
TRBV10-2	-	TRBD1	14	TRBJ1-1	TGCGCCAGCGTCCCCGACAGGGTGAACACTGAAGCTTTCTTT	CASVPDRVNTEAFF
TRBV28	-	TRBD2	15	TRBJ2-7	TGTGCCAGCAGTTTAGTCGGGGGGGGTACCTACGAGCAGTACTTC	CASSLVGGGTYEQYF
TRBV5-4	-	TRBD1	15	TRBJ1-1	TGTGCCAGCAGCCTACAGGGGGTGGTGAACACTGAAGCTTTCTTT	CASSLQGVVNTEAFF
TRBV10-2	-	TRBD2	15	TRBJ2-3	TGCGCCAGCAGTGGGTTAGCGGGGGAATCAGATACGCAGTATTTT	CASSGLAGESDTQYF
TRBV29-1	-	-	12	TRBJ1-2	TGCAGCGTCGAATCTGGACAGTATGGCTACACCTTC	CSVESGQYGYTF
TRBV5-1	-	-	15	TRBJ2-1	TGCGCCAGCAGCTTGGCGAGCGGTTGGGACAATGAGCAGTTCTTC	CASSLASGWDNEQFF
TRBV7-9	-	-	13	TRBJ2-7	TGTGCCAGCAGCTTACCCAATTCCTACGAGCAGTACTTC	CASSLPNSYEQYF
TRBV5-1	once	TRBD1	14	TRBJ1-1	TGCGCCAGCAGCTCGGGACAGGAAAACACTGAAGCTTTCTTT	CASSSGQENTEAFF
TRBV27	-	TRBD1	16	TRBJ1-5	TGTGCCAGCAGGCGCCTCGGGACAGGGATAAATCAGCCCCAGCATTTT	CASRRLGTGINQPQHF
TRBV28	-	-	13	TRBJ2-1	TGTGCCAGCAGTCCCGGACAGAACAATGAGCAGTTCTTC	CASSPGQNNEQFF
TRBV18	-	-	13	TRBJ2-2	TGTGCCAGCTCACCCCTACTCACCGGGGAGCTGTTTTTT	CASSPLLTGELFF
TRBV6-5	-	TRBD1	15	TRBJ1-3	TGTGCCAGCAGGGCCGGGACAGTCACTGGAAACACCATATATTTT	CASRAGTVTGNTIYF
TRBV30	-	-	14	TRBJ1-1	TGTGCCTGGACCCTTAAAGGGACTTCCTCTTTAGCTTTCTTT	CAWTLKGTSSLAFF
TRBV5-1	-	-	17	TRBJ1-1	TGCGCCAGCAGCAGCGGATGGCCTCAAGCCGGGGGCACTGAAGCTTTCTTT	CASSSGWPQAGGTEAFF
TRBV28	-	-	13	TRBJ1-5	TGTGCCAGCAGTCGACTTAGCAATCAGCCCCAGCATTTT	CASSRLSNQPQHF
TRBV6-6	-	TRBD1	13	TRBJ1-2	TGTGCCAGCAGTTTCGGACAGGGCCTAGGCTACACCTTC	CASSFGQGLGYTF
TRBV19	-	TRBD1	14	TRBJ2-7	TGTGCCAGTAGCCTCGGGACAGGGCCCCACGAGCAGTACTTC	CASSLGTGPHEQYF
TRBV19	-	-	14	TRBJ1-5	TGTGCCAGTATGAGGGAGTATGGCAATCAGCCCCAGCATTTT	CASMREYGNQPQHF
TRBV5-1	-	TRBD1	13	TRBJ1-1	TGCGCCAGCAGCTTATACAGGGGCACTGAAGCTTTCTTT	CASSLYRGTEAFF
TRBV9	-	-	12	TRBJ2-1	TGTGCCAGCTGGGCTTTTCACAATGAGCAGTTCTTC	CASWAFHNEQFF
TRBV6-5	-	-	13	TRBJ1-1	TGTGCCAGCAGTTATTCTGTAAACACTGAAGCTTTCTTT	CASSYSVNTEAFF
TRBV19	-	-	15	TRBJ1-6	TGTGCCAGTAGTATCAAAACAGGGAAGGATTCACCCCTCCACTTT	CASSIKTGKDSPLHF
TRBV5-4	-	TRBD2	16	TRBJ2-1	TGTGCCAGCAGCTTCCCAACGGGAGGGCGGTACAATGAGCAGTTCTTC	CASSFPTGGRYNEQFF
TRBV5-5	once	-	15	TRBJ1-2	TGTGCCAGCAGCTTTCTCGTTGGTGCAGGATATGGCTACACCTTC	CASSFLVGAGYGYTF
TRBV9	-	TRBD1	15	TRBJ1-1	TGTGCCAGCAGTTTCAACCGGGACAGGGACACTGAAGCTTTCTTT	CASSFNRDRDTEAFF
TRBV5-1	-	TRBD1	15	TRBJ1-6	TGCGCCAGCAGCGGGACAGGGGAGGGTAATTCACCCCTCCACTTT	CASSGTGEGNSPLHF
TRBV28	-	-	14	TRBJ1-5	TGTGCCAGCAGATTAGCCCAAGGAGGTCAGCCCCAGCATTTT	CASRLAQGGQPQHF
TRBV7-8	-	-	17	TRBJ1-5	TGTGCCAGCAGCTCCCTAGGGACAATTCGGAGCAATCAGCCCCAGCATTTT	CASSSLGTIRSNQPQHF
TRBV27	-	TRBD1	15	TRBJ1-5	TGTGCCAGCGGGAGTCAGGGACAGGCGGGACAGCCCCAGCATTTT	CASGSQGQAGQPQHF
TRBV2	-	TRBD2	15	TRBJ2-7	TGTGCCAGCGATGGCGAGACTAGCGTCTCCTACGGGCAGTACTTC	CASDGETSVSYGQYF
TRBV9	once	TRBD2	15	TRBJ2-1	TGTGCCAGCAGCGAGTTCGGGGGGTTGCTCAATGAGCAGTTCTTC	CASSEFGGLLNEQFF
TRBV5-5	-	-	12	TRBJ1-1	TGTGCCAGCAGCCTCGGGGTAGTTGAAGCTTTCTTT	CASSLGVVEAFF
TRBV27	-	TRBD1	19	TRBJ2-1	TGTGCCAGCAGATACTCGGGACAGGGGGCTTTCGACTCCTACAATGAGCAGTTCTTC	CASRYSGQGAFDSYNEQFF
TRBV10-3	-	-	14	TRBJ1-5	TGTGCCATCAGCGGGACAAATTATGGTCAGCCCCAGCATTTT	CAISGTNYGQPQHF
TRBV13	-	-	15	TRBJ2-2	TGTGCCAGCAGCGATACACACAAGAACACCGGGGAGCTGTTTTTT	CASSDTHKNTGELFF
TRBV7-3	-	TRBD1	14	TRBJ1-2	TGTGCCAGCAGCCCTCGGACAGGGGGCGATGGCTACACCTTC	CASSPRTGGDGYTF
TRBV13	-	-	14	TRBJ2-7	TGTGCCAGCAGCTTAGGCCTTGGAGGGTACGAGCAGTACTTC	CASSLGLGGYEQYF
TRBV5-1	-	-	14	TRBJ1-2	TGCGCCAGCAGCCCCCTGACAGATAACTATGGCTACACCTTC	CASSPLTDNYGYTF
TRBV14	-	-	11	TRBJ2-7	TGTGCCAGCAGCCACGGGTACGAGCAGTACTTC	CASSHGYEQYF
TRBV5-1	-	TRBD1	14	TRBJ2-7	TGCGCCAGCAGCTGGAACAGGGGACCCCACGAGCAGTACTTC	CASSWNRGPHEQYF